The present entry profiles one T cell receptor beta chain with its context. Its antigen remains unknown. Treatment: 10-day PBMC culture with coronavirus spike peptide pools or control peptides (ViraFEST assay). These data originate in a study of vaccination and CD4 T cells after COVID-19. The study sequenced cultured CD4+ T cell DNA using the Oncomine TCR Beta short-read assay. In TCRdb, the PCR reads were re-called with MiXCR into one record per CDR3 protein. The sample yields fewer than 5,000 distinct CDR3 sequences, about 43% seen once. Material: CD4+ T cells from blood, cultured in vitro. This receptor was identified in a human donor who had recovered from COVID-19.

The CDR3 DNA sequence: TGCAGTGCTCAAAGGGGTTCGTCCACAGATACGCAGTATTTT. This sequence encodes CSAQRGSSTDTQYF. The genes are TRBV20-1 and TRBJ2-3; D perhaps matches TRBD1 (5 bases). Germline-derived CDR1 and CDR2 are DFQATT and SNEGSKA (reference sequence). The CDR3 is made up of 14 amino acids. Trimming pared 5 bases from V and 2 bases from J, leaving 14 bases between.